Presented here are 17 T cell receptor beta chains from one specimen sequenced in a study of blood T cell repertoires in COVID-19. Libraries were prepared by immunoSEQ multiplex PCR; TCRdb keeps only in-frame clonotypes and omits some of them. In the table there are approximately 150,000 clones, about 90% of which are singletons. Sequenced sample: PBMCs or T cells enriched from blood (not recorded which). The receptors here all came from a woman aged 40 to 50 who had been exposed to COVID-19.

A few counts support this clone. The chain combines TRBV9 with TRBJ1-5, with D unclear. Germline CDR1 is SGDLS and CDR2 is YYNGEE. The CDR3 loop spans 13 amino acids. Between the trimmed V and J ends, which lost 1 base and 2 bases, there was a span of 4 bases. The CDR3 DNA reads TGTGCCAGCAGCGTAAGCGGCAATCAGCCCCAGCATTTT. Amino acids: CASSVSGNQPQHF.

The CDR3 reads CSVEGRTGQGYGYTF. CDR3 bases: TGCAGCGTTGAAGGACGGACAGGGCAAGGCTATGGCTACACCTTC. The chain recombines TRBV29-1 with TRBJ1-2, with TRBD1 matching 8 bases. The length of the CDR3 is 15 residues. J gave up 4 bases and V 1 base, and 8 bases lay outside the gene matches. Germline V lookup: CDR1 SQVTM, CDR2 ANQGSEA.

This chain connects TRBV3-1 (or the pseudogene TRBV3-2) to TRBJ1-2; weak D call: TRBD1 (6 bases). From germline, CDR1 is LGHDT and CDR2 YNNKEL (reference sequence). V lost 2 bases and J lost 0, with 13 bases in between. The CDR3 runs 16 residues. The CDR3 reads CASSQQNRASNYGYTF. CDR3 coding DNA: TGTGCCAGCAGCCAACAAAACAGGGCATCTAACTATGGCTACACCTTC.

The V call is TRBV2, the J call TRBJ2-3; 9 positions agree with TRBD2. CDR1 SNHLY and CDR2 FYNNEI come from the germline V gene. Trimming removed 6 bases from V and 2 bases from J; junction bases left unmatched: 6. This CDR3 has 15 amino acids. The chain's CDR3 is CASRAGLAFTDTQYF. The CDR3 region has the DNA TGTGCCAGCAGGGCGGGACTAGCTTTCACAGATACGCAGTATTTT. Complete variable domain (other parts from reference TRBV2 and TRBJ2-3): EPEVTQTPSHQVTQMGQEVILRCVPISNHLYFYWYRQILGQKVEFLVSFYNNEISEKSEIFDDQFSVERPDGSNFTLKIRSTKLEDSAMYFCASRAGLAFTDTQYFGPGTRLTVL.

The CDR3 protein is CASIGATASGYTF. The CDR3 DNA reads TGTGCCAGCATAGGGGCCACGGCCTCTGGCTACACCTTC. The gene calls are TRBV6-5 and TRBJ1-2; a possible D gene is TRBD1 (5 bases). Germline V gives CDR1 MNHEY, CDR2 SVGAGI. The V gene lost 7 bases and the J gene lost 7 bases, with 16 bases spanning the gap. CDR3 length: 13 amino acids.

This sequence joins TRBV6-6 and TRBJ1-2; 7 bases are shared with TRBD1. Trimming took 6 bases from V and 7 from J; bases not matched to a gene: 8. Germline loops: CDR1 MNHNY, CDR2 SVGAGI (reference sequence). The CDR3 has 13 residues. The CDR3 nucleotides read TGTGCCAGCAGCGTTGAACCAGGGGGTGGCTACACCTTC. Translation gives CASSVEPGGGYTF.

Of note for this clone: A junction end diverges from the germline sequence, so it may reflect a read error. The V call is TRBV7-8, the J call TRBJ2-7; 7 positions match TRBD1. This CDR3 comprises 15 residues. Germline lookup yields CDR1 SGHVS and CDR2 FQNEAQ. CDR3 region: CASSQMGTVALGLDF. CDR3 nucleotide sequence: TGTGCCAGCAGCCAAATGGGGACAGTTGCCCTGGGTCTGGACTTC.

V is TRBV6-1 and J is TRBJ1-2; no definite D call. Trimming cost V 2 bases and J 4 bases, with 14 bases left between them. Germline CDR1 and CDR2: MNHNS and SASEGT. The CDR3 consists of 15 residues. As DNA, the CDR3 is TGTGCCAGCAGTGAATTTGATCTAGTCGGCTATGGCTACACCTTC. This translates into CASSEFDLVGYGYTF.

The J gene is TRBJ1-5, the V gene TRBV29-1; TRBD1 is a possible D gene (5 bases). The CDR3 totals 13 residues. The V end was cut by 6 bases, the J end by 6 bases, with 15 bases between. Germline CDR1 SQVTM, CDR2 ANQGSEA. For the CDR3, the DNA is TGCAGCGTCCAGGTAGGGGTGGGTCAGCCCCAGCATTTT. It encodes CSVQVGVGQPQHF.

This clone turned up a few times. Distinct nucleotide sequences in the sample also encode this CDR3. The rearrangement joins TRBV7-2 to TRBJ1-2; D not certain. CDR1 is SGHTA and CDR2 is FQGNSA in the germline V gene. This CDR3 contains 12 residues. The V and J ends lost 2 bases and 5 bases respectively, with 6 bases between them. The CDR3 coding sequence is TGTGCCAGCAGCTTATCGGGGTATGGCTACACCTTC. Its translation is CASSLSGYGYTF.

The rearrangement links TRBV18 to TRBJ2-2; no clear D gene. V lost 3 bases to trimming and J lost 0 bases, with 8 bases between them. CDR1 and CDR2 (germline): KGHSH, LQKENI. This CDR3 comprises 15 residues. The CDR3 DNA is TGTGCCAGCTCACCGTCCAGTTCGAACACCGGGGAGCTGTTTTTT. This sequence encodes CASSPSSSNTGELFF.

V and J are TRBV3-1 (or the pseudogene TRBV3-2) and TRBJ2-2, with no clear D. The germline V gene has CDR1 LGHDT and CDR2 YNNKEL (reference sequence). Trimming pared 1 base from V and 8 bases from J, leaving 2 bases between. This CDR3 has 11 residues. The CDR3 sequence: CASSQAGELFF. CDR3 DNA: TGTGCCAGCAGCCAAGCGGGGGAGCTGTTTTTT.

This clone was seen only a few times. This chain links TRBV10-1 with TRBJ2-5; 9 bases are a match to TRBD2. Germline CDR1 reads WNHNN; CDR2 reads SYGVQD (reference sequence). The ends lost 0 bases at V and 3 bases at J; junction bases unmatched: 5. This CDR3 is built from 16 residues. The DNA of the CDR3 is TGCGCCAGCAGTGAGTCGCGGCTAGCGGGGAAAGAGACCCAGTACTTC. Translation: CASSESRLAGKETQYF.

This chain uses TRBV5-1 with TRBJ2-2, with 9 positions matching TRBD1. V was clipped by 3 bases and J by 6 bases; unmatched bases: 3. The length of the CDR3 is 14 residues. Germline V gene data show CDR1 as SGHRS and CDR2 as YFSETQ. The DNA of the CDR3 is TGCGCCAGCAGCTGGGACAGGGAGTCCGGGGAGCTGTTTTTT. Translating gives CASSWDRESGELFF.

The chain combines TRBV27 with TRBJ2-2; D unclear. The CDR3 spans 15 residues. CDR1 MNHEY and CDR2 SMNVEV come from the germline V gene (reference sequence). The V end lost 1 base, the J end lost 4 bases, and 10 bases lay between the germline ends. The CDR3 nucleotides are TGTGCCAGCAGTTTATGGCCGACGGGCACCGGGGAGCTGTTTTTT. Translating gives CASSLWPTGTGELFF.

This chain joins TRBV18 and TRBJ2-1, with D perhaps matching TRBD2 (5 bases). From germline, CDR1 is KGHSH and CDR2 LQKENI. V was pared by 2 bases and J by 4 bases, with 12 bases between. This CDR3 is 15 amino acids long. The CDR3 reads CASSPFLALYNEQFF. The CDR3, as DNA: TGTGCCAGCTCACCATTCCTAGCCCTGTACAATGAGCAGTTCTTC.

This clone was counted many times. The CDR3 nucleotides read TGTGCCAGCAGCTTATCCGGAGCGGGGATCGGCGAGCAGTACTTC. Protein: CASSLSGAGIGEQYF. V usage is TRBV7-9 and J usage is TRBJ2-7, with TRBD2 identical over 7 bases. Losses at the gene ends were 2 bases for V and 6 bases for J; bases not matched to a gene: 10. The CDR3 spans 15 residues. Germline-derived CDR1 and CDR2 are SEHNR and FQNEAQ (reference sequence).